What follows are 21 T cell receptor beta chains derived from one specimen sequenced in a study of Graves' ophthalmopathy and Graves' hyperthyroidism. Investigators amplified TCR beta CDR3 regions from RNA transcripts. The authors performed first-round RT-PCR with HTBI primers and then a second-round multiplex PCR. TCRdb re-derived calls from the multiplex PCR reads in MiXCR, one entry per CDR3 protein. This table holds 500,000 to 600,000 distinct CDR3 sequences, roughly 40% found once. Sequenced: peripheral blood or thyroid tissue (not recorded which). The source of these receptors is an adult man with Graves' hyperthyroidism.

This chain connects TRBV7-3 to TRBJ1-4; maybe TRBD1 (5 bases). CDR1 and CDR2 from the germline V gene are SGHTA and FQGTGA. The CDR3 covers 15 residues. V was cut by 2 bases and J by 8 bases, with 15 bases left in between. CDR3 amino acids: CASSLGAGLAEKLFF. CDR3 in DNA: TGTGCCAGCAGCTTAGGGGCGGGGTTGGCCGAAAAACTGTTTTTT.

This clonotype occurred many times. This sequence joins TRBV2 and TRBJ2-5, with D unresolved. Trimming cost V 4 bases and J 5 bases, with 17 bases left between them. CDR1 is SNHLY and CDR2 is FYNNEI in the germline V gene. The CDR3 extends over 15 amino acids. The CDR3 sequence is CASSVRRTHTETQYF. The DNA of the CDR3 is TGTGCCAGCAGTGTACGACGGACCCATACGGAGACCCAGTACTTC.

The chain combines TRBV5-6 with TRBJ2-2, with D perhaps TRBD1 or TRBD2 (6 bases each). This CDR3 is 14 amino acids long. Per the germline V gene, CDR1 is SGHDT and CDR2 is YYEEEE. V lost 0 bases and J 5 bases, leaving 8 bases between the germline ends. The CDR3 loop is CASSLEGGTGELFF. As DNA, the CDR3 is TGTGCCAGCAGCTTGGAAGGGGGGACCGGGGAGCTGTTTTTT.

On this clonotype itself: The conserved closing phenylalanine or tryptophan is absent in this CDR3, likely reflecting a read error. The chain uses TRBV10-1 and TRBJ1-3; perhaps TRBD1 as D (5 bases). The CDR3 consists of 11 residues. Looked up from germline, CDR1 is WNHNN and CDR2 is SYGVQD (reference sequence). V lost 6 bases, J lost 7 bases, and 7 bases lay in between. CDR3 region: CASRGDNTIYS. In nucleotides, the CDR3 is TGCGCCAGCAGAGGGGATAACACCATATATTCT.

This clonotype was detected ten times or more. The CDR3 is CASSYRGRNYEQYF. As DNA, the CDR3 is TGTGCCAGCAGCTACAGGGGGCGTAACTACGAGCAGTACTTC. V gene TRBV7-6 combines with J gene TRBJ2-7; 9 nucleotides align to TRBD1. The CDR3 is made up of 14 amino acids. Germline V CDR1 and CDR2: SGHVS, FNYEAQ. V lost 4 bases and J lost 3; bases outside the gene matches: 4.

This clonotype appeared many times. J is TRBJ2-5 and V is TRBV10-3; 9 bases fit TRBD1. CDR1 is ENHRY and CDR2 is SYGVKD in the germline V gene. CDR3 length: 15 amino acids. Trimming at V came to 5 bases and at J to 2 bases, leaving 6 bases not matched to a gene. For the CDR3, the DNA is TGTGCCATCAGTAACCGGGACAGGGCTCAAGAGACCCAGTACTTC. Residues: CAISNRDRAQETQYF.

The chain couples TRBV25-1 to TRBJ2-1; 8 nucleotides line up with TRBD2. V lost 3 bases to trimming and J lost 4 bases; unmatched junction nucleotides: 8. CDR1 is MGHDK, CDR2 SYGVNS, per germline. The CDR3 spans 16 residues. The CDR3 spells CASSEVAGMGYNEQFF. As DNA, the CDR3 is TGTGCCAGCAGTGAGGTAGCGGGAATGGGGTACAATGAGCAGTTCTTC.

This clonotype was counted many times. V gene TRBV29-1 combines with J gene TRBJ1-2; D possibly corresponds to TRBD1 (5 bases). The germline V gene encodes CDR1 SQVTM and CDR2 ANQGSEA. The CDR3 runs 10 residues. V was shortened by 6 bases and J by 8 bases, with 10 bases between the two germline ends. CDR3 region: CSVVQEGYTF. The DNA of the CDR3 is TGCAGCGTCGTACAGGAGGGCTACACCTTC.

This clonotype was observed a handful of times. This rearrangement joins TRBV20-1 to TRBJ2-3, with a tentative D call TRBD1 (7 bases). Looked up from germline, CDR1 is DFQATT and CDR2 is SNEGSKA (reference sequence). The CDR3 length is 15 residues. The ends were cut back, 0 bases at V and 2 bases at J, with 12 bases in the middle. CDR3 sequence: CSARDAGQYTDTQYF. For the CDR3, the DNA is TGCAGTGCTAGAGATGCGGGACAGTACACAGATACGCAGTATTTT.

This clonotype was found a few times. The chain joins TRBV7-9 to TRBJ2-3, with a tentative D call TRBD2 (5 bases). Trimming shortened V by 3 bases and J by 0 bases, and 10 bases separated the two germline ends. This CDR3 region has 15 residues. CDR1 and CDR2 from the germline V gene are SEHNR and FQNEAQ (reference sequence). The CDR3: CASSFTRTSTDTQYF. Here the CDR3 DNA reads TGTGCCAGCAGCTTCACAAGGACTAGCACAGATACGCAGTATTTT.

This chain uses TRBV10-2 with TRBJ2-1; D assignment may be TRBD1 or TRBD2 (5 bases each). Germline-derived CDR1 and CDR2 are WSHSY and SAAADI. The CDR3 is 13 residues long. The V end was cut by 8 bases, the J end by 5 bases, with 13 bases between. The CDR3 coding sequence is TGCGCCAGCGGCCGGGACCAACACAATGAGCAGTTCTTC. This sequence encodes CASGRDQHNEQFF.

The genes are TRBV30 and TRBJ1-2, with a tentative D call TRBD1 (6 bases). The ends were cut back, 4 bases at V and 8 bases at J, with 14 bases in the middle. The germline CDR1 and CDR2 sequences are GTSNPN and SVGIG (reference sequence). The CDR3 runs 12 residues. CDR3 residues: CAWIRGSGGYTF. In DNA, the CDR3 is TGTGCCTGGATAAGGGGGAGTGGGGGCTACACCTTC.

This clonotype was counted ten times or more. The chain joins TRBV7-9 to TRBJ1-1; D unclear. The CDR3 loop spans 14 amino acids. The germline CDR1 and CDR2 sequences are SEHNR and FQNEAQ (reference sequence). V was cut by 0 bases and J by 5 bases, with 10 bases left in between. This chain's CDR3 is CASSLAGALTEAFF. DNA for the CDR3: TGTGCCAGCAGCTTAGCGGGAGCACTAACTGAAGCTTTCTTT.

This clonotype was counted ten times or more. The CDR3 region is CSARTSGGPETQYF. CDR3 nucleotides: TGCAGTGCCAGGACTAGCGGGGGCCCAGAGACCCAGTACTTC. The chain couples TRBV20-1 to TRBJ2-5; 13 bases align to TRBD2. Germline CDR1 is DFQATT and CDR2 is SNEGSKA (reference sequence). This CDR3 has 14 amino acids. J was trimmed by 4 bases and V by 6 bases; bases with no gene match: 5.

This clonotype showed up just once. Its ends do not fully match the called genes, so a read error is possible. This rearrangement joins TRBV5-1 to TRBJ1-2; weak D call: TRBD1 (5 bases). Germline V gene sequence: CDR1 SGHRS, CDR2 YFSETQ. This CDR3 contains 13 residues. The CDR3 loop reads CASSLSGTYGYTF. The CDR3 bases are TGTGCCAGCAGCTTGTCCGGGACCTATGGCTACACCTTC.

The J gene is TRBJ2-3, the V gene TRBV29-1; 7 bases match TRBD1. The J segment lost 0 bases and the V segment lost 2 bases, leaving 5 bases of the junction unmatched. The CDR3 extends over 15 amino acids. Per germline, CDR1 SQVTM and CDR2 ANQGSEA. Here the CDR3 reads CSVELGDRSTDTQYF. CDR3 DNA: TGCAGCGTTGAATTGGGGGACAGAAGCACAGATACGCAGTATTTT.

This clonotype was counted ten times or more. The chain carries TRBV27 and TRBJ2-7; a possible D gene is TRBD1 (5 bases). Trimming removed 3 bases from V and 5 bases from J, with 11 bases in between. The CDR3 has 13 amino acids. Germline values: CDR1 MNHEY, CDR2 SMNVEV (reference sequence). CDR3 in amino acids: CASSFAGSNEQYF. The CDR3 bases are TGTGCCAGCAGTTTTGCAGGGTCCAACGAGCAGTACTTC.

The CDR3 is CAISPEYYEQYF. DNA of the CDR3: TGTGCCATCAGTCCAGAGTACTACGAGCAGTACTTC. This sequence joins TRBV10-3 and TRBJ2-7, with D unclear. The length of the CDR3 is 12 residues. The V end was cut by 5 bases, the J end by 3 bases, with 8 bases between. CDR1 and CDR2 (germline): ENHRY, SYGVKD.

This clonotype was seen more than once but under ten times. A read error is possible here, since a much larger clone lies one base away. V gene TRBV20-1 combines with J gene TRBJ2-7, with 9 bases identical to TRBD1. The CDR3 consists of 15 residues. Losses at the gene ends were 6 bases for V and 2 bases for J; bases not matched to a gene: 11. CDR1 and CDR2 (germline): DFQATT, SNEGSKA (reference sequence). The CDR3 sequence: CSALQGASSPYEQYF. In nucleotides, the CDR3 is TGCAGTGCGCTACAGGGGGCCTCAAGCCCCTACGAGCAGTACTTC.

This clonotype was observed a single time. The chain joins TRBV11-2 to TRBJ1-5; D ambiguous. CDR3 length: 17 amino acids. CDR1 is SGHAT and CDR2 is FQNNGV in the germline V gene. The germline V and J ends were trimmed by 5 bases and 11 bases, with 28 bases remaining between them. This chain's CDR3 is CASSPSRASGERETQHF. The CDR3 region has the DNA TGTGCCAGCAGCCCCTCTAGGGCTAGCGGGGAGCGGGAGACCCAGCATTTT.

This clonotype was observed at least ten times. The V gene is TRBV25-1, the J gene TRBJ1-2; D perhaps matches TRBD1 (5 bases). Trimming removed 1 base from V and 4 bases from J, with 13 bases in between. Germline loops: CDR1 MGHDK, CDR2 SYGVNS. The CDR3 loop spans 15 amino acids. The CDR3 reads CASSESGGVGYGYTF. The CDR3 DNA reads TGTGCCAGCAGTGAATCGGGGGGAGTTGGCTATGGCTACACCTTC.